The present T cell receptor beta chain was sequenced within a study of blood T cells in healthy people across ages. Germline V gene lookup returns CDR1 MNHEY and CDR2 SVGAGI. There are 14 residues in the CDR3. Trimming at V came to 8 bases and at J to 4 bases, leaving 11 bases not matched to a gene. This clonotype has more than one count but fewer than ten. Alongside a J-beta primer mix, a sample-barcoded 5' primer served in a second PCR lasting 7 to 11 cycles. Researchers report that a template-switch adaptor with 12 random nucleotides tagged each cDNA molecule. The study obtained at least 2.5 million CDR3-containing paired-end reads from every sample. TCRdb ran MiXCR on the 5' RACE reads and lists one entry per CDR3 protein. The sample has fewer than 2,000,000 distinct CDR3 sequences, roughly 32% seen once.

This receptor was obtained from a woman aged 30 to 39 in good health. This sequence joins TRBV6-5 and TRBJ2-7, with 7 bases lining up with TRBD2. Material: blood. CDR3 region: CASWEGRTTYEQYF. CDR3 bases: TGTGCCAGCTGGGAGGGACGAACTACTTACGAGCAGTACTTC.